Following are 9 T cell receptor beta chains from one sample sequenced in a study of CD8+ T cells in alopecia areata. Sample treatment: oral pan-JAK inhibitor, 5-10 mg twice daily. The sequencing template was cDNA reverse transcribed from extracted RNA. Produced via immunoSEQ multiplex PCR; TCRdb's table is partial and in-frame only. Among 170,000 or so clones, around 50% were seen once, and the ten largest hold approximately 12%. The sample was CD8+ T cells sorted from blood, taken at week 24, from a patient treated with tofacitinib. The receptors shown here come from a human donor with alopecia areata.

This chain connects TRBV7-2 to TRBJ1-2; tentative D call: TRBD1 (5 bases). V was pared by 1 base and J by 4 bases, with 13 bases between. There are 15 residues in the CDR3. Germline-derived CDR1 and CDR2 are SGHTA and FQGNSA. The CDR3 nucleotides are TGTGCCAGCAGCTTAGTGGACACCTCGGGCTATGGCTACACCTTC. Its protein product is CASSLVDTSGYGYTF.

The chain carries TRBV29-1 and TRBJ1-1, with D hard to call. Germline V lookup: CDR1 SQVTM, CDR2 ANQGSEA. The CDR3 sequence is 13 residues long. CDR3 coding DNA: TGCAGGTGTGACATACGGGGGAACACTGAAGCTTTCTTT. Translation: CRCDIRGNTEAFF.

The sample holds a few counts of this clone. The CDR3 spells CSATAGFSYNEQFF. CDR3 DNA sequence: TGCAGCGCCACTGCAGGTTTCTCCTACAATGAGCAGTTCTTC. This chain connects TRBV29-1 to TRBJ2-1; D uncertain. V lost 7 bases, J lost 0 bases, and 13 bases lay in between. The CDR3 has 14 residues. Per the germline V gene, CDR1 is SQVTM and CDR2 is ANQGSEA.

V usage is TRBV29-1 and J usage is TRBJ2-7; a possible D gene is TRBD1 (6 bases). Germline-derived CDR1 and CDR2 are SQVTM and ANQGSEA. This CDR3 comprises 12 residues. Trimming cost V 6 bases and J 5 bases, with 14 bases left between them. The CDR3 is CSVSWGQNEQYF. In DNA form, the CDR3 reads TGCAGCGTATCCTGGGGGCAGAACGAGCAGTACTTC.

The chain carries TRBV2 and TRBJ1-2; D is uncertain. CDR3 length: 13 amino acids. Trimming left V 8 bases short and J 5 bases short, with 15 bases between. The germline CDR1 and CDR2 sequences are SNHLY and FYNNEI. This CDR3 reads CASDGKGVYGYTF. The CDR3 bases are TGTGCCAGCGATGGAAAAGGCGTGTATGGCTACACCTTC.

A single count supports this clone. The chain recombines TRBV7-2 with TRBJ2-3; maybe TRBD2 (5 bases). Trimming left V 5 bases short and J 2 bases short, with 11 bases between. CDR3 length: 14 residues. The germline CDR1 and CDR2 sequences are SGHTA and FQGNSA. CDR3 in amino acids: CASSPGGSTDTQYF. In nucleotides, the CDR3 is TGTGCCAGCAGCCCCGGAGGCTCCACAGATACGCAGTATTTT.

CDR3 sequence (DNA): TGCGCCAGCAGCCAAGTTGGGCACAGGGGAGCTAACTATGGCTACACCTTC. Translating gives CASSQVGHRGANYGYTF. This chain uses TRBV4-1 with TRBJ1-2, with TRBD1 matching over 7 bases. CDR1 is MGHRA, CDR2 YSYEKL, per germline. CDR3 length: 17 amino acids. The V segment lost 1 base and the J segment 0 bases; nucleotides outside the gene matches: 8.

With regard to this clone: This CDR3 is also generated by other DNA sequences in the sample. The chain has TRBV29-1 and TRBJ1-1, with D unclear. Trimming stripped 3 bases from V and 2 bases from J, with 4 bases between. Germline values: CDR1 SQVTM, CDR2 ANQGSEA. CDR3 length: 11 residues. CDR3 bases: TGCAGCGTTGAGCTTAACACTGAAGCTTTCTTT. The encoded protein is CSVELNTEAFF.

The V gene is TRBV7-3, the J gene TRBJ2-1; D not resolved. The CDR3 has 12 amino acids. The ends were cut back, 1 base at V and 6 bases at J, with 4 bases in the middle. CDR1 is SGHTA and CDR2 is FQGTGA in the germline V gene. In DNA, the CDR3 is TGTGCCAGCAGCTTAATTGGCAATGAGCAGTTCTTC. Protein sequence: CASSLIGNEQFF.